A single sample gave rise to the 29 T cell receptor beta chains below, sequenced in a study of identical twins. From the 5' RACE reads, TCRdb called clonotypes with MiXCR, one entry per CDR3 protein. The repertoire holds about 660,000 distinct CDR3 sequences, under 9% seen once, with 0.85% to 1% in the top ten. These sequences were also reported in another study, on yellow fever vaccine responses in identical twins.

The source material was PBMCs. These receptors were collected from a woman between 18 and 29 years old in good health.

This clonotype has more than one count but fewer than ten. This sequence joins TRBV24-1 and TRBJ2-1; D gene uncertain. The germline gives CDR1 KGHDR, CDR2 SFDVKD. The CDR3 spans 14 residues. Trimming shortened V by 4 bases and J by 6 bases, and 12 bases separated the two germline ends. The DNA for the CDR3 is TGTGCCACCAGTGACCAGGAAAAGCGCAATGAGCAGTTCTTC. Translating gives CATSDQEKRNEQFF.

This chain uses TRBV27 with TRBJ1-5; a possible D gene is TRBD1 (5 bases). The CDR3 extends over 12 amino acids. V lost 7 bases and J 9 bases, leaving 13 bases between the germline ends. Per the germline V gene, CDR1 is MNHEY and CDR2 is SMNVEV (reference sequence). CDR3 loop: CASKVYDRPQHF. As DNA, the CDR3 is TGTGCCAGCAAAGTTTATGACAGGCCCCAGCATTTT.

This clonotype was recorded many times. The chain couples TRBV7-9 to TRBJ1-6; the D is unclear. This CDR3 comprises 13 residues. The germline CDR1 and CDR2 sequences are SEHNR and FQNEAQ (reference sequence). The ends were cut back, 2 bases at V and 9 bases at J, with 8 bases in the middle. The CDR3 loop reads CASSLKEISPLHF. The CDR3 bases are TGTGCCAGCAGCTTAAAGGAGATTTCACCCCTCCACTTT.

This clonotype showed up many times. J is TRBJ2-5 and V is TRBV15, with no clear D. From germline, CDR1 is LNHNV and CDR2 YYDKDF (reference sequence). This CDR3 comprises 16 residues. V lost 0 bases and J lost 1, with 12 bases in between. CDR3 nucleotide sequence: TGTGCCACCAGCAGAGATTTGCTGGGATCCCAAGAGACCCAGTACTTC. This encodes CATSRDLLGSQETQYF.

The chain combines TRBV9 with TRBJ2-1; the D gene could be TRBD1 or TRBD2 (5 bases each). Germline V gene sequence: CDR1 SGDLS, CDR2 YYNGEE. This CDR3 has 16 residues. The V gene lost 3 bases and the J gene lost 10 bases, with 23 bases spanning the gap. The CDR3 is CASSAQLGAGWGEQFF. In nucleotides, the CDR3 is TGTGCCAGCAGCGCTCAACTAGGGGCCGGGTGGGGGGAGCAGTTCTTC.

The chain recombines TRBV4-1 with TRBJ2-4; the D gene could be TRBD1 or TRBD2 (5 bases each). The V end was cut by 1 base, the J end by 0 bases, with 10 bases between. Germline V gene lookup returns CDR1 MGHRA and CDR2 YSYEKL. The CDR3 is 16 amino acids. Here the CDR3 reads CASSQVGDLAKNIQYF. DNA for the CDR3: TGCGCCAGCAGCCAAGTGGGGGACCTAGCCAAAAACATTCAGTACTTC.

This clonotype was detected many times. The V gene is TRBV5-1, the J gene TRBJ2-4, with D unclear. CDR3 length: 13 amino acids. The germline V gene encodes CDR1 SGHRS and CDR2 YFSETQ. V was clipped by 4 bases and J by 8 bases, with 13 bases between them. The CDR3 DNA reads as TGCGCCAGCAGCGACCTGAGCCGAGACATTCAGTACTTC. Translated, it gives CASSDLSRDIQYF. The full variable domain, with the rest looked up from reference TRBV5-1 and TRBJ2-4, is KAGVTQTPRYLIKTRGQQVTLSCSPISGHRSVSWYQQTPGQGLQFLFEYFSETQRNKGNFPGRFSGRQFSNSRSEMNVSTLELGDSALYLCASSDLSRDIQYFGAGTRLSVL.

This clonotype appeared a few times. The V and J genes are TRBV28 and TRBJ2-6, with D uncertain. Trimming took 4 bases from V and 8 from J, leaving 6 bases between them. This CDR3 contains 12 residues. CDR1 MDHEN and CDR2 SYDVKM come from the germline V gene. The CDR3: CASSSGPNVLTF. CDR3 DNA sequence: TGTGCCAGCAGTTCCGGTCCCAACGTCCTGACTTTC.

At least ten counts were recorded for this clonotype. This chain uses TRBV11-2 with TRBJ2-1, with TRBD1 matching 8 bases. The CDR3 covers 15 residues. Germline CDR1 and CDR2: SGHAT and FQNNGV. V gave up 2 bases and J gave up 4 bases; unmatched junction bases: 4. CDR3 in DNA: TGTGCCAGCAGCTTAAGACAGGGGCTATACAATGAGCAGTTCTTC. The encoded protein is CASSLRQGLYNEQFF.

In this sample, this clonotype turned up many times. The rearrangement joins TRBV6-6 to TRBJ2-1; D is unresolved. The germline V and J ends were trimmed by 9 bases and 4 bases, with 10 bases remaining between them. This CDR3 is built from 12 residues. Germline CDR1 MNHNY, CDR2 SVGAGI (reference sequence). CDR3 bases: TGTGCCAGTGGCGGAAATTACAATGAGCAGTTCTTC. Protein: CASGGNYNEQFF.

This clonotype showed up just a few times. The CDR3 loop reads CASKAGPNNEKLFF. The CDR3 bases are TGTGCCAGCAAAGCAGGGCCAAATAATGAAAAACTGTTTTTT. The V and J genes are TRBV6-1 and TRBJ1-4; a possible D gene is TRBD1 (5 bases). Germline CDR1 reads MNHNS; CDR2 reads SASEGT. The CDR3 runs to 14 residues. V lost 7 bases, J lost 4 bases, and 13 bases lay in between.

The rearrangement uses TRBV12-5 and TRBJ2-3, with 8 bases lining up with TRBD1. Germline lookup yields CDR1 LGHNT and CDR2 FRNRAP. The CDR3 consists of 16 residues. Trimming at V came to 7 bases and at J to 0 bases, leaving 9 bases not matched to a gene. CDR3 bases: TGTGCTAGTGCCCAGACAGGGGCTCCTAGCACAGATACGCAGTATTTT. Its translation: CASAQTGAPSTDTQYF.

In this sample, this clonotype turned up many times. The chain's CDR3 is CASSYGPGSYEQYF. CDR3 sequence (DNA): TGTGCCAGCAGTTACGGGCCAGGGTCCTACGAGCAGTACTTC. The V and J genes are TRBV6-2 or TRBV6-3 and TRBJ2-7; possibly TRBD1 for D (5 bases). Germline CDR1 and CDR2: MNHEY and SVGEGT. With 2 bases removed from V and 1 base from J, the gap between germline ends came to 9 bases. The CDR3 runs 14 residues.

The rearrangement links TRBV3-1 to TRBJ2-7, with 8 bases matching TRBD1. V lost 3 bases to trimming and J lost 1 base; unmatched junction nucleotides: 11. This CDR3 spans 17 amino acids. CDR1 and CDR2 (germline): LGHDT, YNNKEL (reference sequence). CDR3 DNA sequence: TGTGCCAGCAGCCATACAAGCAGGGGGCTCGGGTCCTACGAGCAGTACTTC. Translating gives CASSHTSRGLGSYEQYF.

This clonotype was observed once. An end of the junction differs from the germline gene, which may be a read error. The J gene is TRBJ1-1, the V gene TRBV3-1; D gene unclear. Germline V gene lookup returns CDR1 LGHDT and CDR2 YNNKEL (reference sequence). The CDR3 is 15 amino acids. The CDR3: CASSKEGLLNTEAFF. DNA for the CDR3: TGTGCCAGCAGCAAAGAAGGGCTGTTGAACACTGAAGCTTTCTTT.

This clonotype was found many times. The rearrangement uses TRBV12-3 or TRBV12-4 and TRBJ2-7; TRBD2 aligns across 10 bases. This CDR3 has 16 residues. The junction had 5 bases not matched to a gene; V was cut back by 2 bases and J by 1 base. CDR3 DNA sequence: TGTGCCAGCAGTTTACTAGGACTAGCGGAATCCTACGAGCAGTACTTC. It translates to CASSLLGLAESYEQYF.

J is TRBJ2-3 and V is TRBV20-1; 10 nucleotides line up with TRBD2. Looked up from germline, CDR1 is DFQATT and CDR2 is SNEGSKA (reference sequence). The CDR3 is made up of 15 amino acids. Trimming took 0 bases from V and 7 from J; bases not matched to a gene: 7. The CDR3 region has the DNA TGCAGTGCTAGAGATATGCTAGCGGGAGAAAATACGCAGTATTTT. Translated, it gives CSARDMLAGENTQYF.

This clonotype turned up a few times. This chain joins TRBV29-1 and TRBJ2-1; 8 bases fit TRBD2. Germline trimming cut 2 bases from V and 4 bases from J; bases unmatched to any gene: 4. Germline V lookup: CDR1 SQVTM, CDR2 ANQGSEA. The CDR3 has 14 amino acids. CDR3 bases: TGCAGCGTTGAAAAGCTAGCGGGTTACAATGAGCAGTTCTTC. Encoded protein: CSVEKLAGYNEQFF.

The chain uses TRBV28 and TRBJ2-7; D remains unclear. Germline CDR1 is MDHEN and CDR2 is SYDVKM. The CDR3 contains 12 residues. V was shortened by 7 bases and J by 6 bases, with 13 bases between the two germline ends. CDR3 sequence: CASTRTLSEQYF. Written as DNA, the CDR3 is TGTGCCAGCACAAGAACCCTTAGCGAGCAGTACTTC. The full variable domain, its missing parts supplied by reference TRBV28 and TRBJ2-7, is DVKVTQSSRYLVKRTGEKVFLECVQDMDHENMFWYRQDPGLGLRLIYFSYDVKMKEKGDIPEGYSVSREKKERFSLILESASTNQTSMYLCASTRTLSEQYFGPGTRLTVT.

This clonotype was observed at least ten times. This chain links TRBV15 with TRBJ2-1; D is unresolved. V was clipped by 0 bases and J by 8 bases, with 11 bases between them. CDR1 is LNHNV, CDR2 YYDKDF, per germline (reference sequence). The CDR3 is 14 residues long. The CDR3 spells CATSREMALDEQFF. The CDR3 DNA reads as TGTGCCACCAGCAGAGAAATGGCGCTCGATGAGCAGTTCTTC.

This clonotype was seen a few times. This CDR3 is CASSQGDGTGNYGYTF. In nucleotides, the CDR3 is TGCGCCAGCAGCCAAGGTGATGGGACAGGGAACTATGGCTACACCTTC. The chain has TRBV4-1 and TRBJ1-2, with 9 nucleotides matching TRBD1. CDR1 MGHRA and CDR2 YSYEKL come from the germline V gene. V was pared by 1 base and J by 2 bases, with 5 bases of the junction left unmatched. This CDR3 comprises 16 residues.

This clonotype was seen repeatedly, ten times or more. V gene TRBV10-1 combines with J gene TRBJ2-7; TRBD2 aligns across 7 bases. Germline V gene sequence: CDR1 WNHNN, CDR2 SYGVQD (reference sequence). Unmatched junction bases numbered 10, after V lost 4 bases and J lost 1 base. CDR3 length equals 16 residues. CDR3 in amino acids: CASSAPREAGSYEQYF. In DNA form, the CDR3 reads TGCGCCAGCAGTGCCCCCCGGGAAGCGGGGTCCTACGAGCAGTACTTC.

The rearrangement uses TRBV6-2 or TRBV6-3 and TRBJ1-2; 9 nucleotides match TRBD1. J gave up 6 bases and V 2 bases, and 10 bases lay outside the gene matches. Germline V gene sequence: CDR1 MNHEY, CDR2 SVGEGT. The CDR3 spans 16 residues. The CDR3 is CASSYTPQGAINGYTF. Here the CDR3 DNA reads TGTGCCAGCAGTTACACCCCACAGGGGGCGATTAATGGCTACACCTTC.

Concerning this clonotype itself: This may be a read error, as it is one base from a much larger clone. The J gene is TRBJ2-2, the V gene TRBV5-1; a possible D gene is TRBD2 (6 bases). The CDR3 has 16 residues. CDR1 and CDR2 from the germline V gene are SGHRS and YFSETQ. The CDR3 nucleotides are TGCGCCAGCAGCTTGAACCAGGGAGGCGGCACCCGGGAGCTGTTTTTT. Translating gives CASSLNQGGGTRELFF.

CDR3 region: CASSSPGQGLDEQYF. CDR3 coding DNA: TGTGCCAGCAGCTCTCCGGGACAGGGATTGGACGAGCAGTACTTC. The V gene is TRBV7-9, the J gene TRBJ2-7, with 9 bases matching TRBD1. V lost 4 bases and J lost 5; bases outside the gene matches: 9. The CDR3 runs 15 residues. Per the germline V gene, CDR1 is SEHNR and CDR2 is FQNEAQ (reference sequence).

This clonotype was counted only a few times. The chain employs TRBV6-2 or TRBV6-3 and TRBJ2-1; TRBD2 matches 13 bases. The V gene's germline CDR1 is MNHEY and CDR2 SVGEGT. The CDR3 contains 21 residues. V lost 0 bases to trimming and J lost 0 bases; unmatched junction nucleotides: 11. The CDR3 region is CASSYSNPGLAGPSSYNEQFF. CDR3 sequence (DNA): TGTGCCAGCAGTTACTCGAACCCGGGACTAGCGGGACCAAGCTCCTACAATGAGCAGTTCTTC.

The V gene is TRBV24-1, the J gene TRBJ2-1, with TRBD2 matching 8 bases. The CDR3 extends over 13 amino acids. J lost 10 bases, V lost 4 bases, and 5 bases had no gene match. From germline, CDR1 is KGHDR and CDR2 SFDVKD. As DNA, the CDR3 is TGTGCCACCAGTGACGGGAGGGCTCGGGAGCAGTTCTTC. It is translated as CATSDGRAREQFF.

The sample holds many counts of this clonotype. The chain links TRBV5-1 to TRBJ2-1; D ambiguous. Germline V CDR1 and CDR2: SGHRS, YFSETQ. The CDR3 is 15 residues long. The V end was cut by 0 bases, the J end by 5 bases, with 12 bases between. The CDR3 region has the DNA TGCGCCAGCAGCTTGGTGGGCCAGGCGAACAATGAGCAGTTCTTC. Protein: CASSLVGQANNEQFF.

The rearrangement joins TRBV4-2 to TRBJ2-1; TRBD2 matches 8 bases. J was trimmed by 9 bases and V by 0 bases; bases with no gene match: 10. Per the germline V gene, CDR1 is LGHNA and CDR2 is YNFKEQ. This CDR3 comprises 16 residues. The CDR3 reads CASSQDPSAGGREQFF. The DNA for the CDR3 is TGTGCCAGCAGCCAAGACCCTTCCGCGGGAGGCCGTGAGCAGTTCTTC.